The sequence of this TCR beta chain was determined in a study of T cell responses to AZD1222 COVID-19 vaccine. Study-level background: Whether given at about 4 or about 12 weeks, second doses were pooled.

Regarding this clone: What it binds is unknown.

Findings and caveats of the study: Variant regions that are unmutated are reportedly the target of nearly half of spike-specific TCRs. Donors were mostly white British, more females; clonal diversity possibly underestimated. None of the repertoires were sampled until the peak T cell response had passed.

Per germline, CDR1 SGHNT and CDR2 YENEEA. The CDR3 sequence is 14 residues long. Trimming cost V 5 bases and J 10 bases, with 17 bases left between them. The data were produced by immunoSEQ multiplex PCR, yet TCRdb's version contains in-frame clones alone and is incomplete. This sample has about 98,000 clones, with approximately 81% found just once. The starting material was peripheral blood, obtained on day 0 of AZD1222 vaccination. This receptor was identified in an adult in good health. This rearrangement joins TRBV11-3 to TRBJ2-2; no definite D call. The CDR3 here is CASSPVKLGEELFF. The CDR3 DNA reads as TGTGCCAGCAGCCCGGTCAAGTTGGGCGAGGAGCTGTTTTTT.